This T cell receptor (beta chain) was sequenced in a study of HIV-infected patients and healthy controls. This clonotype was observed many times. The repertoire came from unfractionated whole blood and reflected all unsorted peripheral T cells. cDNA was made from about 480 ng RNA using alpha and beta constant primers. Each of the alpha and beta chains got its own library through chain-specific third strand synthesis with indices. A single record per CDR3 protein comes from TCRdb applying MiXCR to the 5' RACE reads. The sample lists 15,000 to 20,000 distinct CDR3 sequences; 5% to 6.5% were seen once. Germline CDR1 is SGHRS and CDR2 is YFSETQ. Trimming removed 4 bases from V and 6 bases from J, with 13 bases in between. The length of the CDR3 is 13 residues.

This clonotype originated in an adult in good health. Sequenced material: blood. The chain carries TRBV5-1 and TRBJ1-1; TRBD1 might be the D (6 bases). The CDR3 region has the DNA TGCGCCAGCAGCACCGGAGGGGGTCCTGAAGCTTTCTTT. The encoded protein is CASSTGGGPEAFF.